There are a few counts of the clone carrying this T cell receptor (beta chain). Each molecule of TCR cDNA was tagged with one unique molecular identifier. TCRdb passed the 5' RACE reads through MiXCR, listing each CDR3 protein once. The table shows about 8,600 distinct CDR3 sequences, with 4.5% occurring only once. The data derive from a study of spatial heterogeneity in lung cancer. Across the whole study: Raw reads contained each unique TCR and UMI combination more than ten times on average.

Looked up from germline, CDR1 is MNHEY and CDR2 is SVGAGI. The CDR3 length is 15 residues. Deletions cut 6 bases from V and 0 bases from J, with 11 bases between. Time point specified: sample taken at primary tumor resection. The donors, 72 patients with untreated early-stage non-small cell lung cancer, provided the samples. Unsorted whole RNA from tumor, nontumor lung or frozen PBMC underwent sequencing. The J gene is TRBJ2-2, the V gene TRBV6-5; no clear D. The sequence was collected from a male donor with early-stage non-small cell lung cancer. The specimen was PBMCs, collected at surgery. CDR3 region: CASRPDTANTGELFF. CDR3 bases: TGTGCCAGCAGACCCGACACGGCGAACACCGGGGAGCTGTTTTTT.